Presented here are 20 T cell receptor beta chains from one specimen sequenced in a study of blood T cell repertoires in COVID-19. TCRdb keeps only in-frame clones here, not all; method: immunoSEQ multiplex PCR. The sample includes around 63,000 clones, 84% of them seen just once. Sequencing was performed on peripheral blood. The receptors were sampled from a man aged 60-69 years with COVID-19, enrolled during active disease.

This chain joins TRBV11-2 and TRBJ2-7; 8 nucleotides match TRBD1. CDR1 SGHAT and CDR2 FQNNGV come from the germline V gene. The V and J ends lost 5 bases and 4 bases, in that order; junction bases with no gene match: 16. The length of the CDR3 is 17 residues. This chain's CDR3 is CASSPLPRRDRRYEQYF. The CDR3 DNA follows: TGTGCCAGCAGCCCTCTGCCGAGGCGGGACAGGAGGTACGAGCAGTACTTC.

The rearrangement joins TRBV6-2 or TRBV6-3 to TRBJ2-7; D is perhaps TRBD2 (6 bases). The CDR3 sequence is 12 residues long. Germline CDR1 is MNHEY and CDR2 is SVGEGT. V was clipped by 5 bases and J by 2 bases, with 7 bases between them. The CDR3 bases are TGTGCCAGCAGTACTAGCACCTACGAGCAGTACTTC. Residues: CASSTSTYEQYF.

CDR3 DNA sequence: TGCGCCAGCAGCTTAAGGGAGGGCGGGTATAATTCACCCCTCCACTTT. Protein product: CASSLREGGYNSPLHF. The chain joins TRBV5-1 to TRBJ1-6; D uncertain. Trimming took 2 bases from V and 4 from J, leaving 13 bases between them. Germline assignment: CDR1 SGHRS and CDR2 YFSETQ. The length of the CDR3 is 16 residues.

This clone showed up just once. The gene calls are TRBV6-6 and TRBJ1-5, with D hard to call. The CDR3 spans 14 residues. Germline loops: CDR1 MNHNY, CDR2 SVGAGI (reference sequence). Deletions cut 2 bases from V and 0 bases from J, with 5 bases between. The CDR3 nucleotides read TGTGCCAGCAGTTACCCCCGTAGCAATCAGCCCCAGCATTTT. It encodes CASSYPRSNQPQHF.

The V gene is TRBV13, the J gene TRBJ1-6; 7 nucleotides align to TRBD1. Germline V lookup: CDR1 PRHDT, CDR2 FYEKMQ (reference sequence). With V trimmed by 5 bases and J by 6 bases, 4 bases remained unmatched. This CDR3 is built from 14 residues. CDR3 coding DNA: TGTGCCAGCAGCGTGACAGGGATTAATTCACCCCTCCACTTT. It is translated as CASSVTGINSPLHF.

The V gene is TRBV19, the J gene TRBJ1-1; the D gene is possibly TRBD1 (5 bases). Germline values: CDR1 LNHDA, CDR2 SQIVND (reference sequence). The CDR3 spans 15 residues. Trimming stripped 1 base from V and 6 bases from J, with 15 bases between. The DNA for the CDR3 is TGTGCCAGTAGTATAGGCGGGACCGAGGGCGCTGAAGCTTTCTTT. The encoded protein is CASSIGGTEGAEAFF.

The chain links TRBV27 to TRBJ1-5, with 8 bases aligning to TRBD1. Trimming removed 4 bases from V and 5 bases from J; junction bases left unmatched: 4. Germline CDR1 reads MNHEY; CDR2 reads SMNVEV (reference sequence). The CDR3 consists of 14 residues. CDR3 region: CASSWTGLHQPQHF. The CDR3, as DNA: TGTGCCAGCAGTTGGACAGGGTTGCATCAGCCCCAGCATTTT.

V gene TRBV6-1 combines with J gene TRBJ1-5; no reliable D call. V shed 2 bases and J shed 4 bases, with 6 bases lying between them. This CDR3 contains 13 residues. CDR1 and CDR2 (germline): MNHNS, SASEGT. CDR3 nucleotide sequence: TGTGCCAGCAGTGAACGTACTAATCAGCCCCAGCATTTT. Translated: CASSERTNQPQHF.

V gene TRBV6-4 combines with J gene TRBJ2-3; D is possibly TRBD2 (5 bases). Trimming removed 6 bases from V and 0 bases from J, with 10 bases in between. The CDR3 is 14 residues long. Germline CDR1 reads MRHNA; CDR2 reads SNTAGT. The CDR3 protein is CASRLEESTDTQYF. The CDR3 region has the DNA TGTGCCAGCAGACTGGAGGAGAGCACAGATACGCAGTATTTT.

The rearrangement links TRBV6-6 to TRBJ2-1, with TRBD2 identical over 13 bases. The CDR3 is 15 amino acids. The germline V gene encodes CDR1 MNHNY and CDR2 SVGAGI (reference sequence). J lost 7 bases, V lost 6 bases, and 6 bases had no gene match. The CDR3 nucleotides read TGTGCCAGCAGCCAGACTAGCGGGGGGCGGAATGAGCAGTTCTTC. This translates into CASSQTSGGRNEQFF.

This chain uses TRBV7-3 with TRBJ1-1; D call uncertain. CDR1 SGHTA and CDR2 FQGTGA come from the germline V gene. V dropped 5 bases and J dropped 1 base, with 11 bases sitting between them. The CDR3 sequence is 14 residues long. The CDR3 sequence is CASSPVRENTEAFF. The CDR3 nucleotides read TGTGCCAGCAGCCCTGTTCGGGAGAACACTGAAGCTTTCTTT.

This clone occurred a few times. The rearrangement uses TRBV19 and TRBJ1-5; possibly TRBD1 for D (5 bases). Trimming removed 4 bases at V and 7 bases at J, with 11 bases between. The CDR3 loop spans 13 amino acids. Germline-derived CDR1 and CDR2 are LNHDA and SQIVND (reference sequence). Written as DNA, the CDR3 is TGTGCCAGTAGTACTAGGAGGGGACAGCCCCAGCATTTT. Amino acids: CASSTRRGQPQHF. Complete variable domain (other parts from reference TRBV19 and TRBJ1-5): DGGITQSPKYLFRKEGQNVTLSCEQNLNHDAMYWYRQDPGQGLRLIYYSQIVNDFQKGDIAEGYSVSREKKESFPLTVTSAQKNPTAFYLCASSTRRGQPQHFGDGTRLSIL.

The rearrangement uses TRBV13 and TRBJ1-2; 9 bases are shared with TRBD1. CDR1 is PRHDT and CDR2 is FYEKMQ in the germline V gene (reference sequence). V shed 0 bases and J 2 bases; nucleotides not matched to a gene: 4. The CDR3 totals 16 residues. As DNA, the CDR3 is TGTGCCAGCAGCTTAGGGTCAGGACAGGGGAACTATGGCTACACCTTC. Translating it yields CASSLGSGQGNYGYTF.

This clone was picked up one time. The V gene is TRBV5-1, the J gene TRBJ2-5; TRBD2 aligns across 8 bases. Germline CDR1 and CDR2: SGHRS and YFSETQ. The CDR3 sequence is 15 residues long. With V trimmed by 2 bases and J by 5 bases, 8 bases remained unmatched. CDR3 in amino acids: CASSLSGGPRETQYF. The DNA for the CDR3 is TGCGCCAGCAGCTTATCGGGGGGGCCTCGGGAGACCCAGTACTTC.

CDR3 nucleotides: TGTGCCAGCAGAGAGACAGGGGACACTGAAGCTTTCTTT. Protein product: CASRETGDTEAFF. J is TRBJ1-1 and V is TRBV6-4; 8 nucleotides line up with TRBD1. CDR3 length equals 13 residues. Unmatched junction bases numbered 3, after V lost 6 bases and J lost 3 bases. CDR1 is MRHNA, CDR2 SNTAGT, per germline.

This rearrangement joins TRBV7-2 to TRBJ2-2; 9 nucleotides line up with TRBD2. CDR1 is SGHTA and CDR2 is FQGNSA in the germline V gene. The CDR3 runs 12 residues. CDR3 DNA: TGTTGTAGCGGGAGTTACACCGGGGAGCTGTTTTTT. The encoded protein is CCSGSYTGELFF.

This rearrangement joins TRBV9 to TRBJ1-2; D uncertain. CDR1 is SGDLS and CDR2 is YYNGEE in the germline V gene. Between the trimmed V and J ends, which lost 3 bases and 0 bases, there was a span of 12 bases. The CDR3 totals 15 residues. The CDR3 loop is CASSGPPGANYGYTF. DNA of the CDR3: TGTGCCAGCAGCGGACCCCCCGGGGCTAACTATGGCTACACCTTC.

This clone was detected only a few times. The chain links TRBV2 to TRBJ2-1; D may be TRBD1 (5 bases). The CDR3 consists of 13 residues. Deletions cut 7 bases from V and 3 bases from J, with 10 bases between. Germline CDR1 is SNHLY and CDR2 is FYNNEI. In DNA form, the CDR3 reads TGTGCCAGCAAGACGGACAACTACAATGAGCAGTTCTTC. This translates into CASKTDNYNEQFF.

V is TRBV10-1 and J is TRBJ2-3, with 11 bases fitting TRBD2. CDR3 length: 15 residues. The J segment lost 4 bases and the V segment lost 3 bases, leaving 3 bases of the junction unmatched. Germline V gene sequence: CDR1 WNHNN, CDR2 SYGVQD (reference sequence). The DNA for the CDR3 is TGCGCCAGCAGTGATGGGACTAGCGGATCAGATACGCAGTATTTT. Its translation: CASSDGTSGSDTQYF.

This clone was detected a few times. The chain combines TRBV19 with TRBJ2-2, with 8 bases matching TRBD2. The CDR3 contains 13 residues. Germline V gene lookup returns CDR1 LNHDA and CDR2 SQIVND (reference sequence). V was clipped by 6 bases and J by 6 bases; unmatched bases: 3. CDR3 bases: TGTGCCAGTAGCGGGAGGGTTTCCGGGGAGCTGTTTTTT. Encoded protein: CASSGRVSGELFF.